Detailed here is one TCR beta chain. Its recognized antigen is unknown. It has no much larger one-base neighbor in the sample; base qualities were not kept. Trimming accounts for 4 bases at V and 5 bases at J, while the number of junction bases matched to no gene is 13. The CDR3 covers 17 residues, taking in both the cysteine and the phenylalanine. Left in the record is the CDR3 DNA by itself, 51 bases read in frame from the first base. For CDR1 and CDR2, the germline V gene (reference sequence) lists SEHNR and FQNEAQ. The sample comes from a study of cytomegalovirus exposure and HLA in healthy donors (dated by TCRdb to about 2017). The study in broad terms: According to a later analysis, the roughly 130 validation repertoires were produced on the same platform as the 666 repertoires of the first cohort. The study was designed to test whether signatures of past pathogen exposure could be identified by cataloging public T cell receptors. A separate validation cohort of some 130 different subjects was used in addition to the 666-subject first cohort. High-throughput TCR immunosequencing, statistical association of individual TCRs with disease status, and machine learning were combined to predict cytomegalovirus infection status.

Library method: the immunoSEQ multiplex PCR assay. Per the authors' processing: To diagnose cytomegalovirus status from the catalog of TCR beta chain sequences, a statistical classification framework was built. TCRdb limited this immuneACCESS table to in-frame rearrangements with V and J called. A share of clones is missing; checked studies link under half to unresolved V genes, and the rest is unexplained. V and J calls and clone size are those listed in that table; D and trimming were worked out from the DNA. The sample table contains about 250,000 clones; only one count was recorded for roughly 90% of them. The ten largest clones represent approximately 12% of the sample. Points the paper makes about the study in general: While some public TCRs were present in many individuals, most TCR sequences turned up only very rarely across donors. A later analysis found that TCRs clustered in the first cohort also tended to co-occur in the roughly 120 validation repertoires, with approximately 93% of cluster scores above 0. A few of the identified cytomegalovirus-associated TCR beta chains were confirmed in vitro to be specific for cytomegalovirus antigens. The classifier was reported to diagnose cytomegalovirus status with high specificity and sensitivity in both the original and validation cohorts. The validation cohort had no HLA typing available for a later analysis, so co-occurrence within that cohort was assessed over all 130 or so repertoires. The authors suggested that the approach could potentially be generalized to other disease states and immunological phenotypes. The study gave a list of some 150 TCR beta chains associated with cytomegalovirus.

The donors were included in the validation cohort of 100 to 150 subjects, a group kept apart from the roughly 670-subject first cohort. The source is a man aged 18 to 29 in good health and CMV-seropositive. Sequencing was done on a sample of PBMCs. The chain is encoded by TRBV7-9 joined to TRBJ2-5; 10 nucleotides in the junction match TRBD2. The CDR3 region: CASSSGQAGGPGETQYF. The DNA sequence follows: TGTGCCAGCAGCTCCGGCCAAGCGGGAGGGCCGGGGGAGACCCAGTACTTC. When the CDR3 is completed using the reference TRBV7-9 and TRBJ2-5 genes on either side, the full variable domain is DTGVSQNPRHKITKRGQNVTFRCDPISEHNRLYWYRQTLGQGPEFLTYFQNEAQLEKSRLLSDRFSAERPKGSFSTLEIQRTEQGDSAMYLCASSSGQAGGPGETQYFGPGTRLLVL.